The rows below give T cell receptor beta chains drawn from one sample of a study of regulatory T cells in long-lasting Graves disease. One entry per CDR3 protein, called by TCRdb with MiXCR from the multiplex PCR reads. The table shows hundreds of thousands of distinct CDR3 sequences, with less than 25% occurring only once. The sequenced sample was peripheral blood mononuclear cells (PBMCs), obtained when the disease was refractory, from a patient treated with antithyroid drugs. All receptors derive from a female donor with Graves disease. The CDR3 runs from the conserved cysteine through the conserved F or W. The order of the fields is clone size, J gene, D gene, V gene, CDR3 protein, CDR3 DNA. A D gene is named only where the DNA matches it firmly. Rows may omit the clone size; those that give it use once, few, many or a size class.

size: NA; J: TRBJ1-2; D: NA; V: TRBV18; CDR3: CASSPLEGHGYTF; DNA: TGTGCCAGCTCACCTCTGGAGGGGCACGGCTACACCTTC
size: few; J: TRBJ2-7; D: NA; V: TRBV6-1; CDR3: CASSRDGGVYEQYF; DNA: TGTGCCAGCAGCAGGGACGGAGGGGTTTACGAGCAGTACTTC
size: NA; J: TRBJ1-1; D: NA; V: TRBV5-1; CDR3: CASSLASWGTEAFF; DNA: TGCGCCAGCAGCTTGGCTAGTTGGGGAACTGAAGCTTTCTTT
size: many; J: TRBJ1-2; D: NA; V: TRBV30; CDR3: CAWSDLGSTNYGYTF; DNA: TGTGCCTGGAGCGATCTCGGGTCGACTAACTATGGCTACACCTTC
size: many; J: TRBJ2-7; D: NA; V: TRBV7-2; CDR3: CASSGTGDEQYF; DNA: TGTGCCAGCAGCGGAACGGGGGACGAGCAGTACTTC
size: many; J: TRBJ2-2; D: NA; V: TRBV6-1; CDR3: CASNPIGTNTGELFF; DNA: TGTGCCAGCAACCCCATCGGGACGAACACCGGGGAGCTGTTTTTT
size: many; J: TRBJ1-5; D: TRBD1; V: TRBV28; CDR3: CASSLGQGLHSNQPQHF; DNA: TGTGCCAGCAGTTTGGGACAGGGACTACATAGCAATCAGCCCCAGCATTTT
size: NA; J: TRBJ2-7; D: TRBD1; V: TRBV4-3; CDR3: CASSQGQGLGEQYF; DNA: TGCGCCAGCAGCCAAGGACAGGGGCTGGGGGAGCAGTACTTC
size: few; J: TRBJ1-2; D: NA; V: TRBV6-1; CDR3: CASSQGSVRGYTF; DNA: NA
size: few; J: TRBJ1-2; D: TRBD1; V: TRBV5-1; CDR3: CASRAGGQGPEGYTF; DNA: TGCGCCAGCAGAGCTGGGGGACAGGGCCCTGAGGGCTACACCTTC
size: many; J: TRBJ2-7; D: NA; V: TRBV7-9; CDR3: CASSVETAYEQYF; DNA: TGTGCCAGCAGCGTAGAAACAGCCTACGAGCAGTACTTC
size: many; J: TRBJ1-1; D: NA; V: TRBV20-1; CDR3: CSARPGPLEAFF; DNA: TGCAGTGCGAGACCCGGACCCCTTGAAGCTTTCTTT
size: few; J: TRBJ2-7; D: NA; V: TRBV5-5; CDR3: CASSPRTLTGSSYEQYF; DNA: TGTGCCAGCAGCCCACGGACTCTAACAGGTAGCTCCTACGAGCAGTACTTC
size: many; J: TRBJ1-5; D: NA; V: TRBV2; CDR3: CASSVQVFQPQHF; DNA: TGTGCCAGCAGTGTTCAGGTTTTTCAGCCCCAGCATTTT
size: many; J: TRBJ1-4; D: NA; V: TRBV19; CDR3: CASRLWGANEKLFF; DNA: TGTGCCAGTAGGCTGTGGGGGGCTAATGAAAAACTGTTTTTT
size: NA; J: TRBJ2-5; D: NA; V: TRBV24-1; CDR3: CATSDLNSQETQYF; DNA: TGTGCCACCAGTGATTTGAACAGCCAAGAGACCCAGTACTTC
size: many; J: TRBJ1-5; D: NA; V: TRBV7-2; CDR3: CASSFGFYQPQHF; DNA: TGTGCCAGCAGCTTCGGCTTTTATCAGCCCCAGCATTTT
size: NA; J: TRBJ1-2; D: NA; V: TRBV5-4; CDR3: CASSPRGASYGYTF; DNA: TGTGCCAGCAGCCCTAGGGGGGCGTCCTATGGCTACACCTTC
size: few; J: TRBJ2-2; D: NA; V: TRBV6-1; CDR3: CASSVEVREWPTGELFF; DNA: TGTGCCAGCAGTGTGGAGGTGCGGGAATGGCCCACCGGGGAGCTGTTTTTT
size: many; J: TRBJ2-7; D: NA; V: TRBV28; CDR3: CATTPSTTSRYEQYF; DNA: TGTGCCACCACCCCCTCAACAACTAGTCGCTACGAGCAGTACTTC
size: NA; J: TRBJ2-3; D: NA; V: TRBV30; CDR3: CAWSGSWVGQQYF; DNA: TGTGCCTGGAGTGGGTCTTGGGTAGGTCAGCAGTATTTT
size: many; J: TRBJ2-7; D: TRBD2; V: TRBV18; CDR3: CASSPGGRVVYEQYF; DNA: TGTGCCAGCTCACCAGGCGGGAGGGTAGTCTACGAGCAGTACTTC
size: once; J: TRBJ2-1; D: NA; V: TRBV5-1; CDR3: CASSLATGEQFF; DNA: TGCGCCAGCAGCTTGGCCACAGGCGAGCAGTTCTTC
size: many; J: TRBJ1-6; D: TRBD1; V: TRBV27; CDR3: CASSLRKGQGPSSYNSPLHF; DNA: TGTGCCAGCAGTTTAAGGAAGGGACAGGGGCCGAGCTCCTATAATTCACCCCTCCACTTT
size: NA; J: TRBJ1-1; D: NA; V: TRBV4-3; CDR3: CASSHTPGNTEAFF; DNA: TGCGCCAGCAGCCATACCCCAGGGAACACTGAAGCTTTCTTT
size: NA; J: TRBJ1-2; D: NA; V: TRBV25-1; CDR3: CASSPEGARAGGNGYTF; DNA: TGTGCCAGCAGTCCAGAAGGGGCTAGAGCTGGGGGCAATGGCTACACCTTC
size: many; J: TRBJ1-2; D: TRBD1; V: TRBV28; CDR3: CASSTGDRSNPDF; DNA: TGTGCCAGCAGTACCGGGGACAGAAGTAACCCAGACTTC